This T cell receptor (beta chain) is drawn from a study of technical replicates of blood from a few donors. Generated by immunoSEQ multiplex PCR, the TCRdb table keeps only in-frame clones and is missing some. The data contain 90,000 to 100,000 clones, approximately 94% of them singletons. CDR3 size: 15 residues. Trimming took 0 bases from V and 4 from J, leaving 13 bases between them. Germline V gives CDR1 SGHDN, CDR2 FVKESK. The chain joins TRBV14 to TRBJ2-7; TRBD1 is a possible D gene (5 bases). What was sequenced was T cells isolated from PBMCs. The clonotype was recovered from a human donor in good health. CDR3 sequence reads: CASSQERQGWYEQYF. CDR3 DNA sequence: TGTGCCAGCAGCCAAGAGCGGCAGGGTTGGTACGAGCAGTACTTC.